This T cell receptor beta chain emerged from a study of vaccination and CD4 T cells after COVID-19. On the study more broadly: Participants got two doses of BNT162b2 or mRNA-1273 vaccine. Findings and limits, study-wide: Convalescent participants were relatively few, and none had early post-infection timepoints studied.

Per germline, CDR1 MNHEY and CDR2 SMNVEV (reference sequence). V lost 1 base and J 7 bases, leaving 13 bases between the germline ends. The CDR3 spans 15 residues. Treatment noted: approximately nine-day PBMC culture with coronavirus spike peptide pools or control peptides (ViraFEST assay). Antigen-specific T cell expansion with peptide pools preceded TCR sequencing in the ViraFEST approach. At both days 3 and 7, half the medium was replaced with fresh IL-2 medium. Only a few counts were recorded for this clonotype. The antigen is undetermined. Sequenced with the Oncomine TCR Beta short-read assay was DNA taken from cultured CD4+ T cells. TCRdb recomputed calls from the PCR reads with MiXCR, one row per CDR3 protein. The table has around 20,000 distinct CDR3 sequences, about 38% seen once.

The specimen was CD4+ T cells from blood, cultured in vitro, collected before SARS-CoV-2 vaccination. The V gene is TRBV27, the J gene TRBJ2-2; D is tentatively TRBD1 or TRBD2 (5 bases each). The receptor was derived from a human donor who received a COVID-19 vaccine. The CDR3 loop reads CASSLYPSRGGELFF. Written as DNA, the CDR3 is TGTGCCAGCAGTTTATATCCGTCGAGGGGCGGGGAGCTGTTTTTT.